These 14 T cell receptor beta chains were sequenced from one sample in a study of memory CD4+ T cells and cytomegalovirus serostatus. Single viable CD3+CD4+CD8-CD45RO+ cells were sorted as the memory CD4+ T cells. Repertoires were generated with immunoSEQ multiplex PCR, while TCRdb's copy carries only in-frame clones and drops some. The sample carries 55,000 to 80,000 clones, around 76% recorded once. Input material: memory CD4+ T cells from blood. All receptors come from an adult in good health and CMV-seropositive.

The chain joins TRBV5-1 to TRBJ2-5; 8 positions agree with TRBD2. Trimming at V came to 5 bases and at J to 5 bases, leaving 5 bases not matched to a gene. The CDR3 is 13 amino acids. The V gene's germline CDR1 is SGHRS and CDR2 YFSETQ. CDR3 loop: CASSRTSMETQYF. The CDR3 DNA reads TGCGCCAGCAGTAGGACTAGCATGGAGACCCAGTACTTC.

The chain has TRBV4-1 and TRBJ2-7, with 7 bases lining up with TRBD1. CDR3 length: 16 residues. CDR1 is MGHRA, CDR2 YSYEKL, per germline. V shed 0 bases, J shed 6 bases, and the junction held 11 bases outside the gene matches. CDR3 nucleotides: TGCGCCAGCAGCCAAGATCACAACAGGGGTTTGGTCGAGCAGTACTTC. It specifies CASSQDHNRGLVEQYF.

The chain combines TRBV11-2 with TRBJ1-5; possible D gene TRBD1, 5 bases. There are 13 residues in the CDR3. Trimming removed 3 bases at V and 6 bases at J, with 9 bases between. The germline CDR1 and CDR2 sequences are SGHAT and FQNNGV. The CDR3 coding sequence is TGTGCCAGCAGCTTTGGGGCGGGTCAGCCCCAGCATTTT. The encoded protein is CASSFGAGQPQHF. Filled out from reference TRBV11-2 and TRBJ1-5, the complete variable domain reads EAGVAQSPRYKIIEKRQSVAFWCNPISGHATLYWYQQILGQGPKLLIQFQNNGVVDDSQLPKDRFSAERLKGVDSTLKIQPAKLEDSAVYLCASSFGAGQPQHFGDGTRLSIL.

The chain has TRBV19 and TRBJ2-1, with TRBD1 identical over 12 bases. Germline V gene lookup returns CDR1 LNHDA and CDR2 SQIVND (reference sequence). The CDR3 is 16 amino acids. The ends lost 4 bases at V and 9 bases at J; junction bases unmatched: 10. CDR3 protein: CASSRVGDRGQAEQFF. The CDR3, as DNA: TGTGCCAGTAGTAGAGTAGGGGACAGGGGGCAGGCTGAGCAGTTCTTC.

In its sample, this clone was seen once. The chain recombines TRBV2 with TRBJ2-7; D gene uncertain. CDR1 is SNHLY and CDR2 is FYNNEI in the germline V gene. V dropped 3 bases and J dropped 3 bases, with 9 bases sitting between them. CDR3 length equals 13 residues. The CDR3 DNA follows: TGTGCCAGCAGTGATAACGGAATCTACGAGCAGTACTTC. Protein product: CASSDNGIYEQYF.

The chain employs TRBV7-9 and TRBJ1-3, with TRBD1 identical over 7 bases. The J segment lost 0 bases and the V segment lost 5 bases, leaving 4 bases of the junction unmatched. Germline values: CDR1 SEHNR, CDR2 FQNEAQ (reference sequence). The length of the CDR3 is 15 residues. The CDR3 nucleotides read TGTGCCAGCAGCACGACAGGGAACTCTGGAAACACCATATATTTT. Its translation: CASSTTGNSGNTIYF.

This clone was detected once. The chain employs TRBV28 and TRBJ2-7; no clear D gene. V gave up 4 bases and J gave up 1 base, with 11 bases separating them. This CDR3 is built from 14 residues. Germline V gene lookup returns CDR1 MDHEN and CDR2 SYDVKM. This chain's CDR3 is CASSSPSLSYEQYF. In DNA, the CDR3 is TGTGCCAGCAGTTCCCCCTCCTTATCCTACGAGCAGTACTTC. The variable domain in full, with the rest retrieved from reference TRBV28 and TRBJ2-7, is DVKVTQSSRYLVKRTGEKVFLECVQDMDHENMFWYRQDPGLGLRLIYFSYDVKMKEKGDIPEGYSVSREKKERFSLILESASTNQTSMYLCASSSPSLSYEQYFGPGTRLTVT.

The V and J genes are TRBV28 and TRBJ1-5; D gene uncertain. This CDR3 is 14 amino acids long. The ends were cut back, 2 bases at V and 6 bases at J, with 11 bases in the middle. CDR1 is MDHEN, CDR2 SYDVKM, per germline. This CDR3 is CASSLPLGTQPQHF. CDR3 sequence (DNA): TGTGCCAGCAGTTTACCCCTGGGTACTCAGCCCCAGCATTTT. Full variable domain (outside the CDR3, taken from reference TRBV28 and TRBJ1-5): DVKVTQSSRYLVKRTGEKVFLECVQDMDHENMFWYRQDPGLGLRLIYFSYDVKMKEKGDIPEGYSVSREKKERFSLILESASTNQTSMYLCASSLPLGTQPQHFGDGTRLSIL.

The chain links TRBV7-6 to TRBJ2-7; 8 bases map to TRBD1. This CDR3 comprises 16 residues. The germline CDR1 and CDR2 sequences are SGHVS and FNYEAQ. Trimming removed 0 bases from V and 3 bases from J; junction bases left unmatched: 7. The CDR3 DNA sequence: TGTGCCAGCAGCTTAGCGTTGGGACAGGCGAGCTACGAGCAGTACTTC. This codes for CASSLALGQASYEQYF.

The rearrangement joins TRBV19 to TRBJ2-1, with D possibly TRBD1 on 5 matching bases. The V and J ends lost 5 bases and 8 bases respectively, with 10 bases between them. The V gene's germline CDR1 is LNHDA and CDR2 SQIVND (reference sequence). This CDR3 is built from 12 residues. The CDR3 bases are TGTGCCAGTAGTTTCCAGGGCGATGAGCAGTTCTTC. Its translation: CASSFQGDEQFF.

The chain joins TRBV25-1 to TRBJ2-7; D is possibly TRBD1 (6 bases). V was cut by 3 bases and J by 2 bases, with 8 bases left in between. Germline CDR1 and CDR2: MGHDK and SYGVNS. CDR3 length: 13 residues. This CDR3 reads CASSEAGAYEQYF. The CDR3 DNA reads TGTGCCAGCAGTGAGGCAGGGGCCTACGAGCAGTACTTC.

The rearrangement uses TRBV2 and TRBJ2-6, with D tentatively TRBD2 (5 bases). Germline values: CDR1 SNHLY, CDR2 FYNNEI. The V and J ends lost 3 bases and 1 base respectively, with 7 bases between them. This CDR3 contains 15 residues. The CDR3 region has the DNA TGTGCCAGCAGTGATAGACTATCTGGGGCCAACGTCCTGACTTTC. The encoded protein is CASSDRLSGANVLTF.

The J gene is TRBJ2-3, the V gene TRBV7-6; 9 bases are shared with TRBD2. CDR3 length equals 18 residues. CDR1 is SGHVS and CDR2 is FNYEAQ in the germline V gene. The junction had 15 bases not matched to a gene; V was cut back by 5 bases and J by 3 bases. The CDR3 DNA reads as TGTGCCAGCAGCCAGGGGACATGGGGTGCGGGGGGGACAGATACGCAGTATTTT. Protein product: CASSQGTWGAGGTDTQYF.

This clone was observed a few times. The chain links TRBV6-5 to TRBJ1-5, with 9 bases identical to TRBD1. The CDR3 covers 15 residues. Germline CDR1 is MNHEY and CDR2 is SVGAGI. The V gene end was trimmed by 2 bases and the J gene end by 2 bases; junction bases not matched to a gene: 1. Here the CDR3 reads CASSYRTGGNQPQHF. CDR3 bases: TGTGCCAGCAGTTACCGGACAGGGGGCAATCAGCCCCAGCATTTT.